This T cell receptor (beta chain) derives from a study of monozygotic twins with inflammatory bowel disease. Template switching introduced UMIs that contain a 6-nucleotide sample barcode. TCRdb processed the 5' RACE reads again and assigns one entry to each CDR3 protein, with no DNA. The repertoire table contains fewer than 450,000 distinct CDR3 sequences. Germline CDR1 KGHSH, CDR2 LQKENI. This CDR3 has 12 residues. This sequence was found in a human donor with ulcerative colitis or Crohn's disease, or a healthy co-twin of an affected twin (not recorded which). Material for sequencing was blood. The rearrangement links TRBV18 to TRBJ2-1; TCRdb reports TRBD1, a call that lacks DNA to check it against. The CDR3: CASSRDGNEQFF.